The clone carrying this T cell receptor beta chain was detected many times. Its antigen is still unknown. The entry originates in a study of response to subunit inactivated influenza vaccine. Study results and limitations: The authors suggested that few new T cells are recruited per seasonal influenza vaccination.

MiXCR, run by TCRdb on the RT-PCR reads, gives a single entry per CDR3 protein. The profile covers about 610,000 distinct CDR3 sequences, with 14% appearing a single time and roughly 11% taken by the ten largest. CDR3 length equals 15 residues. With 2 bases removed from V and 6 bases from J, the gap between germline ends came to 13 bases. Germline assignment: CDR1 SGHVS and CDR2 FQNEAQ. The rearrangement joins TRBV7-8 to TRBJ2-2, with D maybe TRBD1 (6 bases). Sequences were derived from PBMCs from blood, sampled roughly 13 days after vaccination. This TCR came from a man in his fifties who received an inactivated influenza vaccine. In DNA, the CDR3 is TGTGCCAGCAGCTTATTCCAGGGGCTGGCCGGGGAGCTGTTTTTT. Translation: CASSLFQGLAGELFF.